The 2 T cell receptor beta chains presented below share a single source sample, sequenced in a study of CXCR3-negative and CXCR3-positive naive CD8 T cells. Findings and limits, study-wide: When CXCR3-positive naive cells were set against CXCR3-negative naive cells, the former had more hydrophobic TRB CDR3s.

TRB cDNA libraries were made by UMI-labeled 5' RACE. TCRdb reanalyzed the 5' RACE reads, giving one entry per CDR3 protein sequence and no DNA. This listing includes under 110,000 distinct CDR3 sequences. These TCRs are of unknown antigen specificity. The sequenced sample was naive CXCR3+ CD8+ T cells from blood. Regarding subset: CD45RO-CCR7+CD27+CD95- naive CD8+ T cells expressing CXCR3 (TNR3+). Every receptor here comes from a human donor in good health. Some clones in this sample may be carry-over from other donors' samples.

The chain combines TRBV11-2 with TRBJ2-1. Germline CDR1 is SGHAT and CDR2 is FQNNGV. This CDR3 has 13 amino acids. The CDR3 here is CASSLGYDNEQFF.

The chain has TRBV4-1 and TRBJ2-3; TCRdb selects TRBD2, and the lack of DNA leaves this call unchecked. Germline CDR1 is MGHRA and CDR2 is YSYEKL. CDR3 length equals 12 residues. CDR3 sequence: CASSPLGDTQYF.